Presented here are 3 T cell receptor beta chains from one specimen sequenced in a study of cytomegalovirus exposure and HLA in healthy donors. Some clones are missing from TCRdb's copy, which holds only in-frame ones; the method was immunoSEQ multiplex PCR. The sample has about 98,000 clones; 87% are singletons. Sequenced input: PBMCs. The receptors shown here come from a man between 18 and 35 years old in good health and CMV-seropositive.

The V call is TRBV6-5, the J call TRBJ2-7, with 8 bases aligning to TRBD2. The CDR3 is 14 amino acids. Unmatched junction bases numbered 6, after V lost 5 bases and J lost 3 bases. Germline lookup yields CDR1 MNHEY and CDR2 SVGAGI. The CDR3 is CASSQHGTSYEQYF. The CDR3 nucleotides are TGTGCCAGCAGTCAGCACGGGACTAGCTACGAGCAGTACTTC.

The rearrangement uses TRBV7-8 and TRBJ2-4, with 10 bases matching TRBD1. V lost 5 bases, J lost 9 bases, and 10 bases stayed unmatched. Germline assignment: CDR1 SGHVS and CDR2 FQNEAQ. CDR3 length: 15 residues. CDR3 DNA: TGTGCCAGCAGCAAGACAGGGGGCGAATATAGCATTCAGTACTTC. Encoded protein: CASSKTGGEYSIQYF. The variable domain in full, completed from reference TRBV7-8 and TRBJ2-4, reads GAGVSQSPRYKVAKRGQDVALRCDPISGHVSLFWYQQALGQGPEFLTYFQNEAQLDKSGLPSDRFFAERPEGSVSTLKIQRTQQEDSAVYLCASSKTGGEYSIQYFGAGTRLSVL.

The chain is built from TRBV28 and TRBJ2-7; 11 nucleotides line up with TRBD1. The CDR3 length is 15 residues. Germline values: CDR1 MDHEN, CDR2 SYDVKM. Germline trimming cut 6 bases from V and 4 bases from J; bases unmatched to any gene: 8. The CDR3 spells CASRNAGTGGYEQYF. The CDR3 DNA sequence: TGTGCCAGCAGGAACGCCGGGACAGGGGGTTACGAGCAGTACTTC.